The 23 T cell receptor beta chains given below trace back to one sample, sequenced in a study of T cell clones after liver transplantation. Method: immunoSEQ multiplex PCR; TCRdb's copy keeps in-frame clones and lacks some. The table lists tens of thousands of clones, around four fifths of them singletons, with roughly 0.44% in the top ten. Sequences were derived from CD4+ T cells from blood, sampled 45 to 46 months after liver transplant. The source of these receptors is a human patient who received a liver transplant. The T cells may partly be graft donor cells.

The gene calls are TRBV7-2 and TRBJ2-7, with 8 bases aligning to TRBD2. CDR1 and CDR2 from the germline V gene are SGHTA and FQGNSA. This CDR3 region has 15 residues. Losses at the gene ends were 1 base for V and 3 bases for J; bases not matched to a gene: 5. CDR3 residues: CASSLGLAGNYEQYF. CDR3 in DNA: TGTGCCAGCAGCTTAGGCCTAGCGGGCAACTACGAGCAGTACTTC.

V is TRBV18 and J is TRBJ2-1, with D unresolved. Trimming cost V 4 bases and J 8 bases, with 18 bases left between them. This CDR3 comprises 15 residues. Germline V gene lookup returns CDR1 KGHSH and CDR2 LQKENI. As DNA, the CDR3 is TGTGCCAGCTCACGATCCTTGGGCGGTGACCATGAGCAGTTCTTC. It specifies CASSRSLGGDHEQFF.

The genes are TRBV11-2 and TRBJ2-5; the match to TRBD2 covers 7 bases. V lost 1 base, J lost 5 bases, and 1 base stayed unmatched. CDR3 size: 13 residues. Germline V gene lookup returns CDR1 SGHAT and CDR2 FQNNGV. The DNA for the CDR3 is TGTGCCAGCAGCTTAGTCGGGGGGGAGACCCAGTACTTC. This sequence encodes CASSLVGGETQYF. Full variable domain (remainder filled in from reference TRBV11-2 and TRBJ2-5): EAGVAQSPRYKIIEKRQSVAFWCNPISGHATLYWYQQILGQGPKLLIQFQNNGVVDDSQLPKDRFSAERLKGVDSTLKIQPAKLEDSAVYLCASSLVGGETQYFGPGTRLLVL.

The CDR3 here is CASSKSPEETQYF. CDR3 nucleotides: TGTGCCAGCAGCAAAAGTCCTGAAGAGACCCAGTACTTC. The chain uses TRBV21-1 and TRBJ2-5. TRBV21-1 corresponds to a pseudogene. CDR3 length equals 13 residues.

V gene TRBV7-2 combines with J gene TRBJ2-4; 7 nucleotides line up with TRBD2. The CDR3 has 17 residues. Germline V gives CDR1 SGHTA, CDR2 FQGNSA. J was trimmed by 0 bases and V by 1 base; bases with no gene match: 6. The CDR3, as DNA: TGTGCCAGCAGCTTAGTCGGGGGGATGAGAGCCAAAAACATTCAGTACTTC. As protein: CASSLVGGMRAKNIQYF.

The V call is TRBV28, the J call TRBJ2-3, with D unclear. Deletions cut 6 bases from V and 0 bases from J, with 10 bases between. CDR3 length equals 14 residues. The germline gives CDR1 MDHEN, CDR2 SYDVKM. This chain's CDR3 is CASRDGSSTDTQYF. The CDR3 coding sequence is TGTGCCAGCAGAGACGGTTCTAGCACAGATACGCAGTATTTT.

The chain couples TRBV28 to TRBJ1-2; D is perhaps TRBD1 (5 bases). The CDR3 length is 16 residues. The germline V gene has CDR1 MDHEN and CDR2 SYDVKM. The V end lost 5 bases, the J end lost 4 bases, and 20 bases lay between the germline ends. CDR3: CASSRTAGGIGYGYTF. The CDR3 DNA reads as TGTGCCAGCAGTCGTACGGCGGGGGGAATAGGCTATGGCTACACCTTC.

This CDR3 is CSAALGGEEKLFF. CDR3 sequence (DNA): TGCAGCGCCGCCTTAGGGGGTGAAGAAAAACTGTTTTTT. This rearrangement joins TRBV29-1 to TRBJ1-4; tentative D call: TRBD1 (6 bases). CDR1 is SQVTM, CDR2 ANQGSEA, per germline. There are 13 residues in the CDR3. Trimming shortened V by 7 bases and J by 8 bases, and 17 bases separated the two germline ends.

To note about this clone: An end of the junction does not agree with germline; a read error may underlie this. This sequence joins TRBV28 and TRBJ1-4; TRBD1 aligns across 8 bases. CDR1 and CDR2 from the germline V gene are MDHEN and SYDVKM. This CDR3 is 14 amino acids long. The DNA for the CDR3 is TGTGCCAGCGGTTTACAGGGGGGGAATGAAAAACTGTTTTTT. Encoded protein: CASGLQGGNEKLFF.

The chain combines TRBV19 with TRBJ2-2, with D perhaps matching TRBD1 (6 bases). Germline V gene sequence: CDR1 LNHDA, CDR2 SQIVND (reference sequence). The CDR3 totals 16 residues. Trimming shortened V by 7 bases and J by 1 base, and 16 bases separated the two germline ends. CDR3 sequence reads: CASTYFQTGNTGELFF. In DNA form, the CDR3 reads TGTGCCAGTACCTACTTTCAGACAGGGAACACCGGGGAGCTGTTTTTT.

In DNA form, the CDR3 reads TGTGCCAGCAGTCCTGGGGCCAACGTCCTGACTTTC. It codes for CASSPGANVLTF. The chain joins TRBV2 to TRBJ2-6; D ambiguous. This CDR3 region has 12 residues. V lost 5 bases and J 2 bases, leaving 1 base between the germline ends. Germline V CDR1 and CDR2: SNHLY, FYNNEI.

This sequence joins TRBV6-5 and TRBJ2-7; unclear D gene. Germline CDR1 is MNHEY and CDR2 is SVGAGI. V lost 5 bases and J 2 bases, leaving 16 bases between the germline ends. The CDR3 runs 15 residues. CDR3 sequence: CASSLGPFGTYEQYF. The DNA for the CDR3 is TGTGCCAGCAGTCTAGGGCCTTTCGGCACCTACGAGCAGTACTTC.

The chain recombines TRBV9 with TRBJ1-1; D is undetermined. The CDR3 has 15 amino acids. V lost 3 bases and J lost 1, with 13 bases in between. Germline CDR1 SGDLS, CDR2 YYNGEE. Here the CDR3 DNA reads TGTGCCAGCAGCGGGCGCGATGGTCGGAACACTGAAGCTTTCTTT. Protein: CASSGRDGRNTEAFF.

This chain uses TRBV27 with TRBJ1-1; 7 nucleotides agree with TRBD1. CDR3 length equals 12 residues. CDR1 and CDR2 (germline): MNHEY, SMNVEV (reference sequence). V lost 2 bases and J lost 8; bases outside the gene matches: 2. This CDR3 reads CASSLLTGEAFF. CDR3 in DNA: TGTGCCAGCAGTTTACTGACAGGGGAAGCTTTCTTT.

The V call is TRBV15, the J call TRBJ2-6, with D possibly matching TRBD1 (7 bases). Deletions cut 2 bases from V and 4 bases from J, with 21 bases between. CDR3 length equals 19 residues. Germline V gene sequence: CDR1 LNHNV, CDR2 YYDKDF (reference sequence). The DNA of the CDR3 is TGTGCCACCAGCAGATACCCCATCAGGGGGGTGAGAGGGGCCAACGTCCTGACTTTC. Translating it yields CATSRYPIRGVRGANVLTF.

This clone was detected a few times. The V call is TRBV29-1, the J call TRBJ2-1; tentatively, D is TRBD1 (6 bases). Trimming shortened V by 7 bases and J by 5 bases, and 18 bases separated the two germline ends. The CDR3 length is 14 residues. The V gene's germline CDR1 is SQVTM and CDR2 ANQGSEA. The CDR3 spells CSADDRSLDNEQFF. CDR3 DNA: TGCAGCGCTGATGACAGGTCGTTGGACAATGAGCAGTTCTTC.

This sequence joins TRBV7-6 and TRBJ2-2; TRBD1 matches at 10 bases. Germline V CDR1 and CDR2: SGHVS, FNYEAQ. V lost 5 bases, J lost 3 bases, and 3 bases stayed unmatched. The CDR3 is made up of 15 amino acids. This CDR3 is CASSPTGGHTGELFF. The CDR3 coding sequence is TGTGCCAGCAGCCCGACAGGGGGCCACACCGGGGAGCTGTTTTTT.

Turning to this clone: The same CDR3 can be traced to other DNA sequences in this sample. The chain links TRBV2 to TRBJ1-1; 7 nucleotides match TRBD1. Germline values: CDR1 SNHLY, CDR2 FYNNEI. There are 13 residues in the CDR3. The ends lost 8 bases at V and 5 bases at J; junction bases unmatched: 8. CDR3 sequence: CASSTGAGTEAFF. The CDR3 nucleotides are TGTGCCAGCTCAACAGGGGCGGGAACTGAAGCTTTCTTT. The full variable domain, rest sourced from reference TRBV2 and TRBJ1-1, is EPEVTQTPSHQVTQMGQEVILRCVPISNHLYFYWYRQILGQKVEFLVSFYNNEISEKSEIFDDQFSVERPDGSNFTLKIRSTKLEDSAMYFCASSTGAGTEAFFGQGTRLTVV.

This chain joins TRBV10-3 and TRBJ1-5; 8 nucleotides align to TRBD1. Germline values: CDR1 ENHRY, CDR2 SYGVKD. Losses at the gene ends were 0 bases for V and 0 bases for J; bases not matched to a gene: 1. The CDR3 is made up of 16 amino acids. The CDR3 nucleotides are TGTGCCATCAGTGAGTCGCAGGGGGCTAGCAATCAGCCCCAGCATTTT. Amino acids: CAISESQGASNQPQHF.

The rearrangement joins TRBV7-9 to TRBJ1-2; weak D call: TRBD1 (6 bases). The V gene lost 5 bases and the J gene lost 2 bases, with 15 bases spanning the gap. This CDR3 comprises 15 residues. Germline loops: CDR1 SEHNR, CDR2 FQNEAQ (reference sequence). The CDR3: CASSPDRILNYGYTF. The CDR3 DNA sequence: TGTGCCAGCAGCCCCGACAGGATCCTAAACTATGGCTACACCTTC.

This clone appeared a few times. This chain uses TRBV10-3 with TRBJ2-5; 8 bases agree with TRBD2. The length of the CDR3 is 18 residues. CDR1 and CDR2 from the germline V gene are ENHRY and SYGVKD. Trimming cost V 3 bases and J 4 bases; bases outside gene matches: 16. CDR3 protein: CAISDPPGLVRGRETQYF. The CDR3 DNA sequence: TGTGCCATCAGTGATCCGCCGGGACTAGTAAGAGGGAGAGAGACCCAGTACTTC.

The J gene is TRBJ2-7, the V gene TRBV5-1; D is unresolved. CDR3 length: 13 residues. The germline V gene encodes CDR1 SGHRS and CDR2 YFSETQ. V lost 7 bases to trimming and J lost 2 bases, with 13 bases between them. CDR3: CASLDEWTYEQYF. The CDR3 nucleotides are TGCGCCAGCCTAGACGAGTGGACCTACGAGCAGTACTTC.

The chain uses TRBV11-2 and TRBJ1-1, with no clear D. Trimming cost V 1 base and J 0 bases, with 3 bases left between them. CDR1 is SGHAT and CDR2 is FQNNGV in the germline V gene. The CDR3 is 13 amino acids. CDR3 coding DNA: TGTGCCAGCAGCTTAGGGGTGAACACTGAAGCTTTCTTT. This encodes CASSLGVNTEAFF.